This T cell receptor beta chain was observed in a study of patients and donors after allogeneic stem cell transplantation. Via MiXCR, TCRdb re-called the RT-PCR reads, giving one row per CDR3 protein. The data contain some 960,000 distinct CDR3 sequences, roughly 18% of them seen just once; the ten biggest clones take up around 5.5%. Germline V lookup: CDR1 SGHDT, CDR2 YYEEEE. Trimming cost V 0 bases and J 3 bases, with 15 bases left between them. There are 16 residues in the CDR3. The chain has TRBV5-6 and TRBJ2-5; perhaps TRBD1 as D (6 bases). Material: blood, either unsorted or a sorted T cell fraction (not recorded which). The source is a human donor who was either an allogeneic HSCT recipient or a stem cell or donor lymphocyte infusion donor (not recorded which). It is not recorded whose cells these are; they may come from a transplant donor. The CDR3 DNA sequence: TGTGCCAGCAGCTTGGCACAAAGAAGGACAGAAGAGACCCAGTACTTC. The encoded protein is CASSLAQRRTEETQYF.